This T cell receptor beta chain was captured by sequencing in a study of cytomegalovirus exposure and HLA in healthy donors. Findings of the study overall: Presence/absence analysis assumed near-uniform sequencing depth across donors.

About this clone: Its target is not known.

PCR amplification relied on 60 Vbeta primers (plus 13 Jbeta primers). Clones were read by immunoSEQ multiplex PCR, and TCRdb kept only the in-frame ones, dropping some. Of about 180,000 clones in the sample, roughly 80% were seen once. This CDR3 spans 15 amino acids. The germline V gene encodes CDR1 LNHDA and CDR2 SQIVND (reference sequence). The ends were cut back, 3 bases at V and 5 bases at J, with 16 bases in the middle. The V call is TRBV19, the J call TRBJ2-5; TRBD1 is a possible D gene (6 bases). Material: PBMCs. This TCR derives from a man aged 35-49 years in good health and CMV-seronegative. CDR3 protein: CASSITGTFRETQYF. CDR3 coding DNA: TGTGCCAGTAGTATTACAGGGACCTTCAGGGAGACCCAGTACTTC.